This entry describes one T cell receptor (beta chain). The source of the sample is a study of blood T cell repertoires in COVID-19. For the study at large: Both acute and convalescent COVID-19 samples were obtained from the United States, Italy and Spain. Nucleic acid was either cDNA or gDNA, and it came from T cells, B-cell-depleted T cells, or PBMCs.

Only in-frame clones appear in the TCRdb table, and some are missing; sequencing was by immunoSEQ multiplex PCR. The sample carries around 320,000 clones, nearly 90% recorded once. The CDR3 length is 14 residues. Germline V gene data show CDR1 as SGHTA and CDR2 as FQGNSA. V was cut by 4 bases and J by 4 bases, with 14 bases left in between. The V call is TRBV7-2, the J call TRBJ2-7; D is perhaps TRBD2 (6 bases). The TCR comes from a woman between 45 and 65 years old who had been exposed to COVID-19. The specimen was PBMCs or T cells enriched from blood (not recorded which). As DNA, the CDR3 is TGTGCCAGCAGCTCTCCGGGACTCAAATACGAGCAGTACTTC. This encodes CASSSPGLKYEQYF.